Presented here are 26 T cell receptor beta chains from one specimen sequenced in a study of human T cells and chemical hapten exposure. TCRdb itself ran the RACE reads through MiXCR, one entry per CDR3 protein. The repertoire holds tens of thousands of distinct CDR3 sequences, with more than 8% as singletons. Time point specified: patch test 3, about 24 weeks after DPC sensitization. Treatment here: therapeutic diphenylcyclopropenone sensitization with weekly scalp DPC. The authors extracted total RNA from unfractionated whole blood. The material was whole blood, obtained in connection with sensitization to the hapten diphenylcyclopropenone (DPC). The receptor set was obtained from a man aged 45-60 years with alopecia areata. Some clones in this sample may be carry-over from other donors' samples.

This clonotype was seen at least ten times. This sequence joins TRBV21-1 and TRBJ2-1; no DNA check was done on the table's D call, TRBD2. TRBV21-1 is a recognized pseudogene. This CDR3 has 16 amino acids. In nucleotides, the CDR3 is TGTGCCAGCAGCAAAGTCATAGCGGGAGGGCCGGGTGAGCAGTTCTTC. It codes for CASSKVIAGGPGEQFF.

Ten or more counts support this clonotype. The V and J genes are TRBV11-2 and TRBJ2-3; 8 bases line up with TRBD2. The CDR3 spans 15 residues. Trimming took 1 base from V and 3 from J; bases not matched to a gene: 3. CDR1 and CDR2 (germline): SGHAT, FQNNGV. CDR3 loop: CASSLVAGRTDTQYF. The CDR3 nucleotides are TGTGCCAGCAGCTTAGTAGCGGGAAGGACAGATACGCAGTATTTT.

This clonotype was seen ten or more times. This chain links TRBV6-6 with TRBJ2-3; TRBD1 aligns across 10 bases. This CDR3 region has 16 residues. In germline, CDR1 is MNHNY, CDR2 SVGAGI (reference sequence). Trimming cost V 5 bases and J 3 bases; bases outside gene matches: 8. CDR3 coding DNA: TGTGCCAGCAGTGAATTACGGGACAGGGGTACAGATACGCAGTATTTT. Amino acid sequence: CASSELRDRGTDTQYF.

The J gene is TRBJ2-1, the V gene TRBV28; TRBD2 agrees at 7 bases. Germline V CDR1 and CDR2: MDHEN, SYDVKM. Losses at the gene ends were 3 bases for V and 5 bases for J; bases not matched to a gene: 10. This CDR3 has 16 residues. The CDR3 DNA is TGTGCCAGCAGTTTCGCCAGCGGGGACGGAAACAATGAGCAGTTCTTC. Translated, it gives CASSFASGDGNNEQFF.

There are many counts of this clonotype. The chain has TRBV27 and TRBJ2-1, with 12 bases fitting TRBD2. This CDR3 region has 17 residues. V was clipped by 10 bases and J by 4 bases; unmatched bases: 14. Germline V lookup: CDR1 MNHEY, CDR2 SMNVEV (reference sequence). CDR3 sequence (DNA): TGTGCCACCCTACCGGCTAGCGGGAGGGCGGGGTACAATGAGCAGTTCTTC. Its protein is CATLPASGRAGYNEQFF.

This sequence joins TRBV30 and TRBJ1-1; D is unclear. Per the germline V gene, CDR1 is GTSNPN and CDR2 is SVGIG (reference sequence). V lost 0 bases and J 4 bases, leaving 15 bases between the germline ends. CDR3 length equals 15 residues. CDR3: CAWSVSRRYFTEAFF. CDR3 coding DNA: TGTGCCTGGAGTGTAAGCAGGAGGTATTTCACTGAAGCTTTCTTT.

At least ten counts were recorded for this clonotype. The V call is TRBV7-2, the J call TRBJ2-1; 9 bases are a match to TRBD1. The CDR3 has 14 amino acids. After removal of 5 bases from V and 9 bases from J, the junction contained 8 bases not matched to a gene. From germline, CDR1 is SGHTA and CDR2 FQGNSA. CDR3 bases: TGTGCCAGCAGCCCGCCGGGGACAGGGACTGAGCAGTTCTTC. This codes for CASSPPGTGTEQFF.

This clonotype has only a few counts. The chain combines TRBV30 with TRBJ2-1, with TRBD2 identical over 14 bases. Germline CDR1 reads GTSNPN; CDR2 reads SVGIG (reference sequence). Unmatched junction bases numbered 7, after V lost 1 base and J lost 14 bases. CDR3 length: 14 residues. The CDR3 coding sequence is TGTGCCTGGAGTGCAACCGGGACTAGCGGGAGAGAGTTCTTC. Its protein product is CAWSATGTSGREFF.

The genes are TRBV5-6 and TRBJ2-7; D not resolved. Germline-derived CDR1 and CDR2 are SGHDT and YYEEEE. V dropped 0 bases and J dropped 0 bases, with 10 bases sitting between them. This CDR3 has 15 residues. The CDR3 reads CASSLVGQDSYEQYF. The CDR3 coding sequence is TGTGCCAGCAGCTTGGTCGGGCAGGACTCCTACGAGCAGTACTTC.

This clonotype showed up many times. V usage is TRBV12-3 or TRBV12-4 and J usage is TRBJ2-3; 8 positions agree with TRBD2. V was pared by 6 bases and J by 5 bases, with 1 base of the junction left unmatched. There are 12 residues in the CDR3. The CDR3 DNA follows: TGTGCCAGCAGCCGGGGGGGAGATACGCAGTATTTT. Amino acids: CASSRGGDTQYF.

Many counts were recorded for this clonotype. The chain employs TRBV2 and TRBJ2-5; D is perhaps TRBD1 or TRBD2 (5 bases each). Trimming left V 8 bases short and J 5 bases short, with 12 bases between. In germline, CDR1 is SNHLY, CDR2 FYNNEI. This CDR3 region has 12 residues. CDR3 sequence: CASGGQLETQYF. The DNA of the CDR3 is TGTGCCAGCGGAGGACAATTGGAGACCCAGTACTTC. Supplemented by reference TRBV2 and TRBJ2-5, the full variable domain reads EPEVTQTPSHQVTQMGQEVILRCVPISNHLYFYWYRQILGQKVEFLVSFYNNEISEKSEIFDDQFSVERPDGSNFTLKIRSTKLEDSAMYFCASGGQLETQYFGPGTRLLVL.

This clonotype was detected many times. V is TRBV4-1 and J is TRBJ2-7; 10 bases line up with TRBD1. The CDR3 runs to 15 residues. The germline CDR1 and CDR2 sequences are MGHRA and YSYEKL. V lost 1 base, J lost 4 bases, and 4 bases stayed unmatched. In DNA form, the CDR3 reads TGCGCCAGCAGCCAAGCGGGACAGGGGCTTTACGAGCAGTACTTC. Translation gives CASSQAGQGLYEQYF.

This clonotype was counted ten times or more. The chain employs TRBV6-6 and TRBJ2-7; 8 nucleotides line up with TRBD2. With V trimmed by 7 bases and J by 0 bases, 5 bases remained unmatched. Germline values: CDR1 MNHNY, CDR2 SVGAGI (reference sequence). This CDR3 has 14 residues. CDR3 nucleotide sequence: TGTGCCAGCACCATTAGCGGGGACTCCTACGAGCAGTACTTC. Translation: CASTISGDSYEQYF.

This clonotype was detected many times. V usage is TRBV7-2 and J usage is TRBJ2-2, with D possibly being TRBD1 (5 bases). The germline gives CDR1 SGHTA, CDR2 FQGNSA. Deletions cut 4 bases from V and 0 bases from J, with 9 bases between. The CDR3 has 15 residues. The CDR3 here is CASSSRGSNTGELFF. The CDR3 DNA reads TGTGCCAGCAGCTCTAGGGGATCGAACACCGGGGAGCTGTTTTTT.

This clonotype was recorded many times. V gene TRBV4-1 combines with J gene TRBJ2-1; TRBD1 matches at 9 bases. With V trimmed by 3 bases and J by 4 bases, 7 bases remained unmatched. This CDR3 has 16 residues. The germline gives CDR1 MGHRA, CDR2 YSYEKL. CDR3 loop: CASSQRPGQGYNEQFF. DNA of the CDR3: TGCGCCAGCAGCCAGAGACCGGGACAGGGATACAATGAGCAGTTCTTC.

The sample holds many counts of this clonotype. This chain's CDR3 is CASSPPSSGTDTQYF. CDR3 bases: TGTGCCAGCTCACCACCGTCGAGCGGCACAGATACGCAGTATTTT. The chain links TRBV18 to TRBJ2-3; D is unresolved. The CDR3 length is 15 residues. Between the trimmed V and J ends, which lost 0 bases and 1 base, there was a span of 8 bases. The germline gives CDR1 KGHSH, CDR2 LQKENI.

The chain is built from TRBV7-8 and TRBJ1-1; unclear D gene. Germline assignment: CDR1 SGHVS and CDR2 FQNEAQ. This CDR3 has 10 residues. V lost 3 bases, J lost 6 bases, and 2 bases lay in between. The CDR3 region has the DNA TGTGCCAGCAGCTTGTCTGAAGCTTTCTTT. It encodes CASSLSEAFF. Based on the CDR3 plus reference TRBV7-8 and TRBJ1-1, the full variable domain is GAGVSQSPRYKVAKRGQDVALRCDPISGHVSLFWYQQALGQGPEFLTYFQNEAQLDKSGLPSDRFFAERPEGSVSTLKIQRTQQEDSAVYLCASSLSEAFFGQGTRLTVV.

V usage is TRBV20-1 and J usage is TRBJ2-1; a possible D gene is TRBD1 (5 bases). CDR3 length equals 14 residues. Per germline, CDR1 DFQATT and CDR2 SNEGSKA (reference sequence). V lost 0 bases, J lost 9 bases, and 15 bases lay in between. The CDR3 spells CSARDRLVRGEQFF. The CDR3 DNA sequence: TGCAGTGCTAGAGATCGGCTAGTTAGGGGTGAGCAGTTCTTC.

This clonotype appeared a few times. The chain has TRBV14 and TRBJ2-1, with 10 bases fitting TRBD2. The CDR3 has 17 amino acids. With V trimmed by 4 bases and J by 6 bases, 12 bases remained unmatched. The germline V gene has CDR1 SGHDN and CDR2 FVKESK. The CDR3 nucleotides read TGTGCCAGCAGCCCCAAACAGCGGGAGGGCCTGGGCAATGAGCAGTTCTTC. This sequence encodes CASSPKQREGLGNEQFF.

This clonotype was recorded at least ten times. V and J are TRBV7-3 and TRBJ2-3; 8 nucleotides match TRBD2. The CDR3 is 14 amino acids. With 3 bases clipped from V and 5 bases from J, the junction kept 4 bases outside the gene matches. In germline, CDR1 is SGHTA, CDR2 FQGTGA. The CDR3 reads CASSFSGSVDTQYF. DNA of the CDR3: TGTGCCAGCAGCTTCAGCGGGAGTGTAGATACGCAGTATTTT.

The V and J genes are TRBV7-2 and TRBJ2-5; D gene unclear. Trimming cost V 1 base and J 5 bases, with 11 bases left between them. There are 14 residues in the CDR3. Germline CDR1 reads SGHTA; CDR2 reads FQGNSA. Written as DNA, the CDR3 is TGTGCCAGCAGCTTAGTTTTTCGGCGGGAGACCCAGTACTTC. Its translation: CASSLVFRRETQYF.

V and J are TRBV28 and TRBJ2-3; 8 bases match TRBD2. V lost 6 bases and J lost 1; bases outside the gene matches: 3. Germline CDR1 reads MDHEN; CDR2 reads SYDVKM. This CDR3 has 14 residues. This CDR3 reads CASRLTSGTDTQYF. CDR3 sequence (DNA): TGTGCCAGCAGGCTGACTAGCGGCACAGATACGCAGTATTTT.

This clonotype has ten or more counts. The chain combines TRBV29-1 with TRBJ1-3, with 7 bases that match TRBD1. CDR1 and CDR2 from the germline V gene are SQVTM and ANQGSEA. The CDR3 length is 12 residues. Trimming took 4 bases from V and 8 from J; bases not matched to a gene: 5. CDR3 nucleotide sequence: TGCAGCGTTGGACAGGGCTTAGACACCATATATTTT. It is translated as CSVGQGLDTIYF. Variable domain in full (rest from reference TRBV29-1 and TRBJ1-3): SAVISQKPSRDICQRGTSLTIQCQVDSQVTMMFWYRQQPGQSLTLIATANQGSEATYESGFVIDKFPISRPNLTFSTLTVSNMSPEDSSIYLCSVGQGLDTIYFGEGSWLTVV.

CDR3 region: CASSQEGYEQYF. Written as DNA, the CDR3 is TGTGCCAGCAGCCAAGAAGGCTACGAGCAGTACTTC. The chain joins TRBV16 to TRBJ2-7, with D unresolved. V was trimmed by 2 bases and J by 3 bases, leaving 5 bases between them. Looked up from germline, CDR1 is KGHSY and CDR2 is FQNENV. This CDR3 contains 12 residues.

The table lists this clonotype with many counts. V is TRBV6-5 and J is TRBJ1-1; TRBD1 matches 12 bases. V shed 0 bases, J shed 4 bases, and the junction held 12 bases outside the gene matches. CDR1 is MNHEY, CDR2 SVGAGI, per germline. CDR3 size: 19 residues. The CDR3 protein is CASSYSNPGTGGVGTEAFF. For the CDR3, the DNA is TGTGCCAGCAGTTACTCGAACCCCGGGACAGGGGGCGTGGGCACTGAAGCTTTCTTT.

This clonotype was picked up a small number of times. The genes are TRBV7-8 and TRBJ2-3; tentative D call: TRBD2 (6 bases). Between the trimmed V and J ends, which lost 6 bases and 0 bases, there was a span of 13 bases. The CDR3 consists of 15 residues. CDR1 is SGHVS and CDR2 is FQNEAQ in the germline V gene. CDR3 sequence (DNA): TGTGCCAGCAGTCCCAGCGGGTCTAGCACAGATACGCAGTATTTT. It codes for CASSPSGSSTDTQYF. Based on the CDR3 plus reference TRBV7-8 and TRBJ2-3, the full variable domain is GAGVSQSPRYKVAKRGQDVALRCDPISGHVSLFWYQQALGQGPEFLTYFQNEAQLDKSGLPSDRFFAERPEGSVSTLKIQRTQQEDSAVYLCASSPSGSSTDTQYFGPGTRLTVL.